What follows is one T cell receptor beta chain and its context. The sample carries other DNA sequences with the same CDR3. The data derive from a study of OX40 agonist ivuxolimab in advanced cancers. CDR3 length equals 11 residues. CDR1 SGDLS and CDR2 YYNGEE come from the germline V gene. V dropped 5 bases and J dropped 7 bases, with 6 bases sitting between them. Profiled with immunoSEQ multiplex PCR; TCRdb holds only in-frame clones, not every one. Here the sample spans under 100,000 clones, about 91% being singletons. The origin of this receptor is an adult with an advanced solid tumor such as melanoma, head and neck, liver or kidney cancer. Material: CD4+ or CD8+ T cells sorted from blood, obtained in a trial of the OX40 agonist ivuxolimab. The rearrangement uses TRBV9 and TRBJ2-2; TRBD1 or TRBD2 may be the D gene (5 bases each). This CDR3 reads CASSGGGELFF. DNA for the CDR3: TGTGCCAGCAGTGGGGGCGGGGAGCTGTTTTTT.